The TCR beta chain described here comes from a study of T cell clones after liver transplantation. On the study more broadly: Samples came from ITN030ST, which attempted immunosuppression withdrawal within 2 years of liver transplantation. As an antigen-independent comparator, third-party-reactive TCRbeta sequences came from pre-transplant mixed lymphocyte reactions.

Study-wide findings and caveats: Circulating graft-donor-reactive CD4 TCRbeta sequences fell significantly post-transplant in most of the 8 subjects.

Clones were read by immunoSEQ multiplex PCR, and TCRdb kept only the in-frame ones, dropping some. Counted here are fewer than 110,000 clones, about 80% occurring once; the ten biggest clones make up roughly 2.8%. Of note for this clone: The antigen is undetermined.

The CDR3 runs to 15 residues. Trimming pared 1 base from V and 7 bases from J, leaving 11 bases between. CDR1 and CDR2 (germline): SEHNR, FQNEAQ (reference sequence). Sequenced here: CD4+ T cells from blood, sampled around 48 months after liver transplant. This receptor was obtained from a human patient who received a liver transplant. Some T cells could come from the graft donor. The V call is TRBV7-9, the J call TRBJ1-6, with D hard to call. CDR3 nucleotides: TGTGCCAGCAGCTTAGGGAGCGGGGTGAATTCACCCCTCCACTTT. Translating it yields CASSLGSGVNSPLHF.